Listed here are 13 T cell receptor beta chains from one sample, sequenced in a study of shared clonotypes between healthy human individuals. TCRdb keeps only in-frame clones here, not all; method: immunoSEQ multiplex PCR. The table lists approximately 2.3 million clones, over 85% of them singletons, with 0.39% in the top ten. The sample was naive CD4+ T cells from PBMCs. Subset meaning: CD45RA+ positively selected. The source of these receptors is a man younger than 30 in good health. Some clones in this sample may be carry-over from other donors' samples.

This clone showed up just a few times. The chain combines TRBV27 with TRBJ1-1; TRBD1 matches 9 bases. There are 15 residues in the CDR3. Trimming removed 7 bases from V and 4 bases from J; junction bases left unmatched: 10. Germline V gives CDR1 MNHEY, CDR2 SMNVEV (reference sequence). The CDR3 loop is CASNPRGQGTTEAFF. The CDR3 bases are TGTGCCAGCAACCCGCGGGGACAGGGAACCACTGAAGCTTTCTTT.

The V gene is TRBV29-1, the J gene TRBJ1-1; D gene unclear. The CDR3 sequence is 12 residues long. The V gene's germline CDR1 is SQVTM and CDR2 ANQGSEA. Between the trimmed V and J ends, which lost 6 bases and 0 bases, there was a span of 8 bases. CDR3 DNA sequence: TGCAGCGTAGGACTCTTGAACACTGAAGCTTTCTTT. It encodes CSVGLLNTEAFF.

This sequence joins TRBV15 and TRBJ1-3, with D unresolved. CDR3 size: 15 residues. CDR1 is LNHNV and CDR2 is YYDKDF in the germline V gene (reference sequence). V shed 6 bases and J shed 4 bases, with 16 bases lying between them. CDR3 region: CATRSRTAPGNTIYF. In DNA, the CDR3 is TGTGCCACCAGGTCGAGAACAGCACCGGGAAACACCATATATTTT.

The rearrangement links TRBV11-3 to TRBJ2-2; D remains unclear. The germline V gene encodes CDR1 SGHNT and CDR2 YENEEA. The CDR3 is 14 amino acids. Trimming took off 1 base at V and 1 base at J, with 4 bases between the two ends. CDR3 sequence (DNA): TGTGCCAGCAGCTTAGCCCTGAACACCGGGGAGCTGTTTTTT. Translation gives CASSLALNTGELFF.

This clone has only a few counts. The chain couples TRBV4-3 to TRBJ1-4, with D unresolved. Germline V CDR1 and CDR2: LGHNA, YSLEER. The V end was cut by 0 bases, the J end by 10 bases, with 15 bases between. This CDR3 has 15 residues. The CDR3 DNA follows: TGCGCCAGCAGCCAAGACGGGAGAGGTAGTGGAAAACTGTTTTTT. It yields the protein CASSQDGRGSGKLFF.

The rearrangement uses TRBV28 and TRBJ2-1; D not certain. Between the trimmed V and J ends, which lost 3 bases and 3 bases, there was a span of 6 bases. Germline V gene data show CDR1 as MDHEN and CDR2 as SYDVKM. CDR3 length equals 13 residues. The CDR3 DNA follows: TGTGCCAGCAGTTTGCCCTTCTACAATGAGCAGTTCTTC. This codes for CASSLPFYNEQFF.

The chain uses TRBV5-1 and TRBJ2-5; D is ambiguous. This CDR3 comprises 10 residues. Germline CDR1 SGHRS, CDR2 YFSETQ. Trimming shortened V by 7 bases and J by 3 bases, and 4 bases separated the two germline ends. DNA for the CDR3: TGCGCCAGCGGCAAAGAGACCCAGTACTTC. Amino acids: CASGKETQYF. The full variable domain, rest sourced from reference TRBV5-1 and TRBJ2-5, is KAGVTQTPRYLIKTRGQQVTLSCSPISGHRSVSWYQQTPGQGLQFLFEYFSETQRNKGNFPGRFSGRQFSNSRSEMNVSTLELGDSALYLCASGKETQYFGPGTRLLVL.

The CDR3 region has the DNA TGCGCCAGCAGCTTGGCTCCCCAGCCAGGATACAATGAGCAGTTCTTC. Protein sequence: CASSLAPQPGYNEQFF. The V gene is TRBV5-1, the J gene TRBJ2-1; D call uncertain. V was trimmed by 0 bases and J by 4 bases, leaving 14 bases between them. Germline V gene data show CDR1 as SGHRS and CDR2 as YFSETQ. CDR3 length equals 16 residues.

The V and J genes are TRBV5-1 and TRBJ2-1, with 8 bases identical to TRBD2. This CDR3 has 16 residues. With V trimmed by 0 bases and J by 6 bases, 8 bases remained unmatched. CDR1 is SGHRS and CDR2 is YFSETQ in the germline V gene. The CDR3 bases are TGCGCCAGCAGCTTGGTAGGACTAGCCGTCGGCAATGAGCAGTTCTTC. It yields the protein CASSLVGLAVGNEQFF.

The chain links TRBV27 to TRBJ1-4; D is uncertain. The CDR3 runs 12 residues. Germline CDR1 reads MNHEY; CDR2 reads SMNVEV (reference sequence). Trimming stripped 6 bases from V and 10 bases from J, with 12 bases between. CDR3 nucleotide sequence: TGTGCCAGCAGCACACAACGTGGAAAACTGTTTTTT. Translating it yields CASSTQRGKLFF.

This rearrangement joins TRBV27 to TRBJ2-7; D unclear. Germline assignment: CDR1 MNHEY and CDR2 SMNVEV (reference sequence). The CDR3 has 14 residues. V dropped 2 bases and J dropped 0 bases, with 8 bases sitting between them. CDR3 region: CASSLPRYSYEQYF. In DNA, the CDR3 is TGTGCCAGCAGTTTACCCCGATACTCCTACGAGCAGTACTTC.

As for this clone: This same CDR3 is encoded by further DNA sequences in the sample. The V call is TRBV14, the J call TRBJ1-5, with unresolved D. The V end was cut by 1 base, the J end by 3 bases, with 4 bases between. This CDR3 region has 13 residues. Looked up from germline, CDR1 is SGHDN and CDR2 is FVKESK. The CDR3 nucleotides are TGTGCCAGCAGCCAAGCACCCAATCAGCCCCAGCATTTT. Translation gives CASSQAPNQPQHF. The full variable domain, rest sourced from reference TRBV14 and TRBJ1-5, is EAGVTQFPSHSVIEKGQTVTLRCDPISGHDNLYWYRRVMGKEIKFLLHFVKESKQDESGMPNNRFLAERTGGTYSTLKVQPAELEDSGVYFCASSQAPNQPQHFGDGTRLSIL.

DNA for the CDR3: TGCGCCAGCAGCCAGCTACGGGACTGGGGCTACGAGCAGTACTTC. Translation gives CASSQLRDWGYEQYF. The gene calls are TRBV4-3 and TRBJ2-7; TRBD2 might be the D (6 bases). The CDR3 contains 15 residues. Trimming removed 3 bases at V and 3 bases at J, with 15 bases between. Germline CDR1 reads LGHNA; CDR2 reads YSLEER.